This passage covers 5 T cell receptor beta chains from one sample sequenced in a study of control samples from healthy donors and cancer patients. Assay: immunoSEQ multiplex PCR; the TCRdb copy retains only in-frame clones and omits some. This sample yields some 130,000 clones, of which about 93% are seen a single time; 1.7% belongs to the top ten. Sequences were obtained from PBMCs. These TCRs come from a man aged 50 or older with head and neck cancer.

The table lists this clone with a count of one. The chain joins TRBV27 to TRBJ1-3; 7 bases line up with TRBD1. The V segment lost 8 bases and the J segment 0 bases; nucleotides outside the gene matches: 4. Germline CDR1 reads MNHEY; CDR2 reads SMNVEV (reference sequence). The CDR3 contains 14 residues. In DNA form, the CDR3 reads TGTGCCAGCTGGGGACAGCGCTCTGGAAACACCATATATTTT. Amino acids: CASWGQRSGNTIYF.

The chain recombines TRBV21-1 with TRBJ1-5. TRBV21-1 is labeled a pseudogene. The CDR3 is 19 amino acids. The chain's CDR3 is CANSPCFKTGKYSNQPQHF. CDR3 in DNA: TGTGCCAACAGCCCCTGTTTCAAGACGGGGAAATATAGCAATCAGCCCCAGCATTTT.

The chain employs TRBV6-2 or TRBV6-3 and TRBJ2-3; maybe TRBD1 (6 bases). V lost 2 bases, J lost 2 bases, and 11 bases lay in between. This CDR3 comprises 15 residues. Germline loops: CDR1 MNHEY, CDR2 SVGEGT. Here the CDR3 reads CASSYLDRTTDTQYF. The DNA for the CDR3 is TGTGCCAGCAGTTACCTAGACAGGACCACAGATACGCAGTATTTT.

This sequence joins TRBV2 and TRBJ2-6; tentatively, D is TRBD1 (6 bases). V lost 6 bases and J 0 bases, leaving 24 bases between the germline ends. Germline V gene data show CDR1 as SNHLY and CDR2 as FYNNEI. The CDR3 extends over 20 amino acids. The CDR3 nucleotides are TGTGCCAGCAGAGGGGGAACTAACCGGTGGCCATTCTCTGGGGCCAACGTCCTGACTTTC. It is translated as CASRGGTNRWPFSGANVLTF.

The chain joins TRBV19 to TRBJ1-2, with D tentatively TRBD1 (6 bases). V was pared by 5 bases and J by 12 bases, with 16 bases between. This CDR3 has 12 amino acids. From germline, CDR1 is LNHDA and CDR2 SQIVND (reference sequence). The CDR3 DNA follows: TGTGCCAGTAGTTCGGCGGGGGCCCAGAACACCTTC. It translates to CASSSAGAQNTF.